This entry lists 23 T cell receptor beta chains sequenced from one sample in a study of technical replicates of blood from a few donors. Profiling relied on immunoSEQ multiplex PCR, and the TCRdb table lists in-frame clones only, not all of them. The sample includes roughly 80,000 clones, about 88% seen only once; the top ten take 0.41%. Sequences were obtained from T cells isolated from PBMCs. These receptors came from a human donor in good health.

The chain couples TRBV19 to TRBJ2-7; tentatively, D is TRBD2 (5 bases). The CDR3 length is 17 residues. Germline V gene data show CDR1 as LNHDA and CDR2 as SQIVND (reference sequence). Trimming pared 4 bases from V and 0 bases from J, leaving 19 bases between. CDR3: CASSRYLLVSSSYEQYF. The CDR3 nucleotides read TGTGCCAGTAGTAGATACTTACTAGTCTCAAGCTCCTACGAGCAGTACTTC.

The genes are TRBV9 and TRBJ2-7, with D possibly matching TRBD2 (6 bases). The CDR3 sequence is 15 residues long. Trimming left V 0 bases short and J 4 bases short, with 14 bases between. Germline CDR1 SGDLS, CDR2 YYNGEE. CDR3 protein: CASSVGSTGAYEQYF. The CDR3 region has the DNA TGTGCCAGCAGCGTAGGATCAACGGGAGCGTACGAGCAGTACTTC.

The rearrangement links TRBV11-2 to TRBJ2-3, with D perhaps matching TRBD2 (5 bases). Trimming cost V 5 bases and J 0 bases, with 9 bases left between them. This CDR3 region has 14 residues. The germline CDR1 and CDR2 sequences are SGHAT and FQNNGV. CDR3 sequence: CASSPRTSTDTQYF. The CDR3 nucleotides read TGTGCCAGCAGCCCGAGGACTAGCACAGATACGCAGTATTTT.

This rearrangement joins TRBV18 to TRBJ2-7, with 8 bases matching TRBD1. Germline CDR1 reads KGHSH; CDR2 reads LQKENI. CDR3 length: 16 amino acids. Unmatched junction bases numbered 10, after V lost 4 bases and J lost 2 bases. In DNA, the CDR3 is TGTGCCAGCTCACTCGCCGGGACAGGCAGCACCTACGAGCAGTACTTC. This sequence encodes CASSLAGTGSTYEQYF.

CDR3 sequence: CASSFNDRSGYTF. The CDR3 DNA reads as TGTGCCAGCAGCTTCAACGACAGGTCTGGCTACACCTTC. This rearrangement joins TRBV7-9 to TRBJ1-2, with D possibly matching TRBD1 (6 bases). This CDR3 has 13 amino acids. Per the germline V gene, CDR1 is SEHNR and CDR2 is FQNEAQ (reference sequence). Trimming removed 3 bases at V and 7 bases at J, with 12 bases between.

The chain joins TRBV5-1 to TRBJ1-1; D is unclear. Germline lookup yields CDR1 SGHRS and CDR2 YFSETQ. Trimming pared 1 base from V and 5 bases from J, leaving 12 bases between. The CDR3 has 14 amino acids. The CDR3 nucleotides read TGCGCCAGCAGCTTGAGTGGGGAGGGAACTGAAGCTTTCTTT. It specifies CASSLSGEGTEAFF.

V and J are TRBV7-2 and TRBJ2-2; no firm D call. The CDR3 is made up of 16 amino acids. V dropped 2 bases and J dropped 1 base, with 11 bases sitting between them. CDR1 is SGHTA and CDR2 is FQGNSA in the germline V gene. The CDR3 nucleotides are TGTGCCAGCAGCTTAATGTTCCCCGGGAACACCGGGGAGCTGTTTTTT. Its protein product is CASSLMFPGNTGELFF.

The rearrangement uses TRBV9 and TRBJ1-1; D ambiguous. The CDR3 consists of 15 residues. Germline CDR1 reads SGDLS; CDR2 reads YYNGEE. Trimming took off 0 bases at V and 0 bases at J, with 9 bases between the two ends. CDR3: CASSVGGQMNTEAFF. In nucleotides, the CDR3 is TGTGCCAGCAGCGTAGGAGGGCAGATGAACACTGAAGCTTTCTTT.

This rearrangement joins TRBV5-4 to TRBJ2-5, with D tentatively TRBD2 (6 bases). This CDR3 comprises 14 residues. The V and J ends lost 0 bases and 3 bases respectively, with 9 bases between them. CDR1 SGHNT and CDR2 YYREEE come from the germline V gene (reference sequence). The CDR3 DNA follows: TGTGCCAGCAGCTTGGGCGGGAATGAAGAGACCCAGTACTTC. Protein: CASSLGGNEETQYF.

The chain joins TRBV6-1 to TRBJ1-2; tentative D call: TRBD1 (5 bases). This CDR3 region has 17 residues. The V gene's germline CDR1 is MNHNS and CDR2 SASEGT. With 0 bases removed from V and 3 bases from J, the gap between germline ends came to 17 bases. CDR3 coding DNA: TGTGCCAGCAGTGAAGCAATAACGCGGGGCTTGGACTATGGCTACACCTTC. It codes for CASSEAITRGLDYGYTF.

V usage is TRBV27 and J usage is TRBJ1-5; TRBD1 might be the D (5 bases). Germline V gives CDR1 MNHEY, CDR2 SMNVEV (reference sequence). Trimming took 4 bases from V and 4 from J, leaving 20 bases between them. The CDR3 length is 17 residues. CDR3 nucleotides: TGTGCCAGCAGTTCCGCCTTTGGGGCAGGGCGAAATCAGCCCCAGCATTTT. Residues: CASSSAFGAGRNQPQHF.

The DNA of the CDR3 is TGTGCCAGCAGTTTAGGACAGGCAGACTACGAGCAGTACTTC. Its protein product is CASSLGQADYEQYF. The rearrangement links TRBV27 to TRBJ2-7; 7 bases are a match to TRBD1. The CDR3 is 14 amino acids. Germline V gene lookup returns CDR1 MNHEY and CDR2 SMNVEV (reference sequence). V lost 2 bases to trimming and J lost 3 bases; unmatched junction nucleotides: 4.

The chain couples TRBV28 to TRBJ2-1; 9 bases map to TRBD2. Germline values: CDR1 MDHEN, CDR2 SYDVKM. After removal of 8 bases from V and 6 bases from J, the junction contained 11 bases not matched to a gene. CDR3 length equals 15 residues. CDR3 nucleotide sequence: TGTGCCAGCGGCCTGGCGACTAGCGGAAGCAATGAGCAGTTCTTC. Amino acids: CASGLATSGSNEQFF.

V gene TRBV9 combines with J gene TRBJ2-7, with 8 positions matching TRBD2. The germline V gene encodes CDR1 SGDLS and CDR2 YYNGEE. Germline trimming cut 4 bases from V and 0 bases from J; bases unmatched to any gene: 18. CDR3 length equals 19 residues. The DNA for the CDR3 is TGTGCCAGCAGCCCCAGGAAGTGGGGGACTAGTCCTAGCTCCTACGAGCAGTACTTC. It codes for CASSPRKWGTSPSSYEQYF.

This chain connects TRBV10-3 to TRBJ2-3; weak D call: TRBD1 (6 bases). The CDR3 has 18 residues. Germline lookup yields CDR1 ENHRY and CDR2 SYGVKD. Trimming took 6 bases from V and 1 from J, leaving 23 bases between them. The CDR3 bases are TGTGCCATCAGACTAAACCCCGACTCGGGACACGGCACAGATACGCAGTATTTT. It yields the protein CAIRLNPDSGHGTDTQYF.

This chain joins TRBV6-5 and TRBJ1-2; D is undetermined. This CDR3 is 15 amino acids long. Germline CDR1 MNHEY, CDR2 SVGAGI. V was shortened by 6 bases and J by 4 bases, with 18 bases between the two germline ends. CDR3 loop: CASRSLGRVGYGYTF. The CDR3 DNA reads as TGTGCCAGCAGATCCCTAGGGAGAGTGGGCTATGGCTACACCTTC.

The CDR3 region is CASRQSLAGDGNEQFF. The DNA for the CDR3 is TGTGCCAGCAGACAATCTCTAGCGGGAGACGGCAATGAGCAGTTCTTC. V and J are TRBV27 and TRBJ2-1; TRBD2 aligns across 10 bases. Germline lookup yields CDR1 MNHEY and CDR2 SMNVEV (reference sequence). The junction had 11 bases not matched to a gene; V was cut back by 6 bases and J by 6 bases. The CDR3 length is 16 residues.

The V gene is TRBV5-4, the J gene TRBJ2-2; 9 bases are a match to TRBD2. The CDR3 is 16 residues long. Trimming at V came to 5 bases and at J to 0 bases, leaving 5 bases not matched to a gene. Germline V gene lookup returns CDR1 SGHNT and CDR2 YYREEE (reference sequence). The CDR3 coding sequence is TGTGCCAGCAGTCTTCGACTAGCGGCGAACACCGGGGAGCTGTTTTTT. Translated: CASSLRLAANTGELFF.

The rearrangement links TRBV7-9 to TRBJ2-7, with D perhaps TRBD2 (5 bases). The V end lost 1 base, the J end lost 5 bases, and 15 bases lay between the germline ends. The CDR3 runs to 15 residues. Germline lookup yields CDR1 SEHNR and CDR2 FQNEAQ (reference sequence). The CDR3 DNA sequence: TGTGCCAGCAGCTTAGGAGGAGGCGGGCTCCACGAGCAGTACTTC. It specifies CASSLGGGGLHEQYF.

The chain joins TRBV10-3 to TRBJ2-7; TRBD2 matches 9 bases. The CDR3 has 14 amino acids. J lost 2 bases, V lost 9 bases, and 8 bases had no gene match. The germline V gene has CDR1 ENHRY and CDR2 SYGVKD. The CDR3 sequence: CAITKGTSTYEQYF. CDR3 in DNA: TGTGCCATAACAAAGGGGACTAGCACCTACGAGCAGTACTTC.

The chain is built from TRBV30 and TRBJ1-4, with 8 bases identical to TRBD1. This CDR3 has 14 amino acids. Per germline, CDR1 GTSNPN and CDR2 SVGIG (reference sequence). Unmatched junction bases numbered 1, after V lost 0 bases and J lost 4 bases. Written as DNA, the CDR3 is TGTGCCTGGAGTGTACAGGGGGGTAATGAAAAACTGTTTTTT. Translating gives CAWSVQGGNEKLFF.

This chain links TRBV4-1 with TRBJ2-5, with 10 nucleotides matching TRBD1. Germline trimming cut 0 bases from V and 8 bases from J; bases unmatched to any gene: 9. Germline assignment: CDR1 MGHRA and CDR2 YSYEKL. The CDR3 has 16 residues. The CDR3 region has the DNA TGCGCCAGCAGCCAAGATGAAGGGACAGGGGCTCTAACCCAGTACTTC. It yields the protein CASSQDEGTGALTQYF.

The V and J genes are TRBV6-1 and TRBJ2-2, with 7 positions matching TRBD1. The CDR3 is 16 residues long. Germline V gene sequence: CDR1 MNHNS, CDR2 SASEGT. The V gene end was trimmed by 2 bases and the J gene end by 2 bases; junction bases not matched to a gene: 5. The CDR3 region has the DNA TGTGCCAGCAGTGAAAGGGGGCAGCTAAACACCGGGGAGCTGTTTTTT. Its translation: CASSERGQLNTGELFF.